These 25 T cell receptor beta chains were sequenced from one sample in a study of OX40 agonist ivuxolimab in advanced cancers. Profiling relied on immunoSEQ multiplex PCR, and the TCRdb table lists in-frame clones only, not all of them. The sample yields around 95,000 clones, approximately 89% seen once. Here the sequenced sample was CD4+ or CD8+ T cells sorted from blood, taken in a trial of the OX40 agonist ivuxolimab. Receptors originate from an adult with an advanced solid tumor such as melanoma, head and neck, liver or kidney cancer.

V and J are TRBV29-1 and TRBJ2-1; D possibly corresponds to TRBD2 (6 bases). The CDR3 has 12 amino acids. CDR1 is SQVTM, CDR2 ANQGSEA, per germline. V lost 1 base and J lost 8, with 9 bases in between. The CDR3 here is CSVEVPSDEQFF. CDR3 nucleotides: TGCAGCGTTGAAGTGCCTAGCGATGAGCAGTTCTTC.

This clone was counted a single time. The rearrangement uses TRBV6-5 and TRBJ2-1, with D perhaps TRBD2 (5 bases). The germline V gene encodes CDR1 MNHEY and CDR2 SVGAGI. The CDR3 runs 14 residues. Trimming took off 6 bases at V and 2 bases at J, with 11 bases between the two ends. CDR3 sequence reads: CASRPSGAYNEQFF. CDR3 coding DNA: TGTGCCAGCAGACCAAGCGGTGCCTACAATGAGCAGTTCTTC.

Regarding this clone: The same CDR3 is also encoded by other DNA sequences in this sample. The rearrangement uses TRBV5-1 and TRBJ2-1; 9 bases agree with TRBD1. V lost 4 bases to trimming and J lost 3 bases; unmatched junction nucleotides: 2. Germline V gives CDR1 SGHRS, CDR2 YFSETQ. This CDR3 has 14 amino acids. As DNA, the CDR3 is TGCGCCAGCAGCCCGGGACAGGGCTACAATGAGCAGTTCTTC. It encodes CASSPGQGYNEQFF.

The J gene is TRBJ2-1, the V gene TRBV27, with 8 nucleotides matching TRBD2. The CDR3 covers 15 residues. Germline V CDR1 and CDR2: MNHEY, SMNVEV (reference sequence). The J segment lost 9 bases and the V segment lost 2 bases, leaving 9 bases of the junction unmatched. CDR3 DNA: TGTGCCAGCAGTTTAGGTCGGGGGGGTGCACGTGAGCAGTTCTTC. Protein product: CASSLGRGGAREQFF.

The V and J genes are TRBV7-3 and TRBJ1-1; D remains ambiguous. The CDR3 covers 15 residues. The ends were cut back, 5 bases at V and 7 bases at J, with 20 bases in the middle. Germline V gene lookup returns CDR1 SGHTA and CDR2 FQGTGA. CDR3 nucleotide sequence: TGTGCCAGCAGCCCCGGTGATGTTCCCGGCCTTGAAGCTTTCTTT. The encoded protein is CASSPGDVPGLEAFF.

This clone has a single count. The chain uses TRBV30 and TRBJ2-1; a possible D gene is TRBD2 (6 bases). The germline CDR1 and CDR2 sequences are GTSNPN and SVGIG (reference sequence). Trimming removed 4 bases at V and 15 bases at J, with 19 bases between. The CDR3 has 12 amino acids. CDR3 DNA: TGTGCCTGGAATGTCGGGGGACTTAAGCGGTTCTTC. Amino acid sequence: CAWNVGGLKRFF.

The chain couples TRBV10-3 to TRBJ2-5; D possibly matches TRBD1 or TRBD2 (5 bases each). Trimming removed 8 bases at V and 9 bases at J, with 22 bases between. The germline V gene encodes CDR1 ENHRY and CDR2 SYGVKD. This CDR3 contains 14 residues. CDR3 nucleotide sequence: TGTGCCATCGCCGACCCCGGGACGGAGAGGTCCCAGTACTTC. It specifies CAIADPGTERSQYF.

This chain uses TRBV7-2 with TRBJ1-4; weak D call: TRBD1 (5 bases). V was clipped by 5 bases and J by 6 bases, with 13 bases between them. CDR1 and CDR2 from the germline V gene are SGHTA and FQGNSA. The CDR3 covers 14 residues. DNA of the CDR3: TGTGCCAGCAGCCTTACAGGATCGCATGAAAAACTGTTTTTT. This codes for CASSLTGSHEKLFF.

The chain joins TRBV27 to TRBJ1-2, with 9 bases matching TRBD1. CDR3 size: 16 residues. V lost 6 bases to trimming and J lost 1 base; unmatched junction nucleotides: 9. Germline V gives CDR1 MNHEY, CDR2 SMNVEV (reference sequence). The CDR3 nucleotides are TGTGCCAGCAGGAAGACAGGGGGGCTAATTAACTATGGCTACACCTTC. This encodes CASRKTGGLINYGYTF.

The chain recombines TRBV4-2 with TRBJ2-7; 8 nucleotides align to TRBD2. Germline V gene sequence: CDR1 LGHNA, CDR2 YNFKEQ. The CDR3 totals 14 residues. Trimming took 1 base from V and 7 from J; bases not matched to a gene: 6. The CDR3, as DNA: TGTGCCAGCAGCCAAGCGGGAGGGCTGAGGGAGCAGTACTTC. Its protein product is CASSQAGGLREQYF.

CDR3 amino acids: CASRVRGSTGELFF. The CDR3 bases are TGTGCCAGTAGAGTACGGGGAAGCACCGGGGAGCTGTTTTTT. The J gene is TRBJ2-2, the V gene TRBV19; the D gene is possibly TRBD2 (5 bases). Between the trimmed V and J ends, which lost 6 bases and 4 bases, there was a span of 12 bases. Germline V gene sequence: CDR1 LNHDA, CDR2 SQIVND (reference sequence). The CDR3 is made up of 14 amino acids. The full variable domain, its missing parts supplied by reference TRBV19 and TRBJ2-2, is DGGITQSPKYLFRKEGQNVTLSCEQNLNHDAMYWYRQDPGQGLRLIYYSQIVNDFQKGDIAEGYSVSREKKESFPLTVTSAQKNPTAFYLCASRVRGSTGELFFGEGSRLTVL.

The V gene is TRBV9, the J gene TRBJ2-2; no definite D call. The germline gives CDR1 SGDLS, CDR2 YYNGEE. Deletions cut 3 bases from V and 6 bases from J, with 9 bases between. There are 13 residues in the CDR3. The CDR3 DNA is TGTGCCAGCAGCGGAGTCGTGCCCGGGGAGCTGTTTTTT. This gives the protein CASSGVVPGELFF.

The rearrangement joins TRBV30 to TRBJ1-2; TRBD1 aligns across 12 bases. Germline loops: CDR1 GTSNPN, CDR2 SVGIG (reference sequence). Unmatched junction bases numbered 13, after V lost 5 bases and J lost 0 bases. The CDR3 runs to 18 residues. Here the CDR3 DNA reads TGTGCCTGGGAGTCGAGGGGGACAGGGGGCGCTTCTAACTATGGCTACACCTTC. Its translation is CAWESRGTGGASNYGYTF.

The chain couples TRBV18 to TRBJ2-7; tentatively, D is TRBD1 (6 bases). Germline loops: CDR1 KGHSH, CDR2 LQKENI. The CDR3 extends over 14 amino acids. V was trimmed by 3 bases and J by 3 bases, leaving 12 bases between them. As DNA, the CDR3 is TGTGCCAGCTCACCGGGACAACTTCGCTACGAGCAGTACTTC. It specifies CASSPGQLRYEQYF.

J is TRBJ1-5 and V is TRBV6-1, with D unclear. Germline assignment: CDR1 MNHNS and CDR2 SASEGT. Trimming removed 0 bases at V and 0 bases at J, with 6 bases between. The CDR3 length is 15 residues. In DNA form, the CDR3 reads TGTGCCAGCAGTGAAGCCAGACTTAGCAATCAGCCCCAGCATTTT. Its protein product is CASSEARLSNQPQHF.

The V and J genes are TRBV11-1 and TRBJ2-3, with D uncertain. The CDR3 has 16 amino acids. CDR1 SGHAT and CDR2 FQDESV come from the germline V gene (reference sequence). V was clipped by 1 base and J by 1 base, with 12 bases between them. The CDR3 region has the DNA TGTGCCAGCAGCTTAGGGATTAAGCCCCGCACAGATACGCAGTATTTT. This sequence encodes CASSLGIKPRTDTQYF.

The CDR3 nucleotides are TGTGCCAGCAGCGTAGCGATGGGAGATATTTCCAATGAGCAGTTCTTC. This encodes CASSVAMGDISNEQFF. J is TRBJ2-1 and V is TRBV9, with TRBD2 as a possible D gene (5 bases). Per the germline V gene, CDR1 is SGDLS and CDR2 is YYNGEE. The CDR3 covers 16 residues. The V end was cut by 0 bases, the J end by 6 bases, with 16 bases between.

V and J are TRBV28 and TRBJ1-1; D is unresolved. Trimming removed 2 bases from V and 0 bases from J, with 7 bases in between. This CDR3 is 14 amino acids long. The germline gives CDR1 MDHEN, CDR2 SYDVKM. CDR3 region: CASSLPLMNTEAFF. CDR3 bases: TGTGCCAGCAGTTTACCTCTTATGAACACTGAAGCTTTCTTT.

The V and J genes are TRBV5-1 and TRBJ2-2, with D maybe TRBD1 (6 bases). Looked up from germline, CDR1 is SGHRS and CDR2 is YFSETQ. V lost 0 bases, J lost 0 bases, and 9 bases lay in between. The CDR3 runs to 16 residues. CDR3 sequence reads: CASSLGTGPNTGELFF. The CDR3 nucleotides read TGCGCCAGCAGCTTGGGAACAGGGCCGAACACCGGGGAGCTGTTTTTT.

This clone occurred a few times. CDR3 sequence (DNA): TGTGCCAGCAGCTTAACGCCCCCAAATGGGCCCTCTGGAAACACCATATATTTT. It codes for CASSLTPPNGPSGNTIYF. V usage is TRBV7-3 and J usage is TRBJ1-3, with unresolved D. The CDR3 sequence is 18 residues long. Per germline, CDR1 SGHTA and CDR2 FQGTGA. V gave up 0 bases and J gave up 0 bases, with 15 bases separating them.

The chain joins TRBV7-7 to TRBJ1-4, with 9 nucleotides matching TRBD1. Germline-derived CDR1 and CDR2 are SSHAT and FNYEAQ (reference sequence). J was trimmed by 7 bases and V by 4 bases; bases with no gene match: 1. This CDR3 comprises 13 residues. The CDR3 here is CASSSGQGEKLFF. Written as DNA, the CDR3 is TGTGCCAGCAGCTCGGGACAGGGTGAAAAACTGTTTTTT. Together with reference TRBV7-7 and TRBJ1-4, the CDR3 gives the full variable domain: GAGVSQSPRYKVTKRGQDVTLRCDPISSHATLYWYQQALGQGPEFLTYFNYEAQPDKSGLPSDRFSAERPEGSISTLTIQRTEQRDSAMYRCASSSGQGEKLFFGSGTQLSVL.

The V call is TRBV7-2, the J call TRBJ1-3; D remains unclear. Germline V lookup: CDR1 SGHTA, CDR2 FQGNSA. The CDR3 is made up of 13 amino acids. The ends were cut back, 1 base at V and 3 bases at J, with 4 bases in the middle. The CDR3 protein is CASSLVGGNTIYF. CDR3 bases: TGTGCCAGCAGCTTAGTTGGTGGAAACACCATATATTTT.

This clone was counted once. This chain connects TRBV5-1 to TRBJ2-1, with D possibly called TRBD1 or TRBD2 (5 bases each). CDR1 is SGHRS, CDR2 YFSETQ, per germline. Trimming cost V 3 bases and J 7 bases, with 17 bases left between them. This CDR3 comprises 15 residues. The CDR3 region is CASSSLGTGLNEQFF. CDR3 DNA sequence: TGCGCCAGCAGCTCCCTGGGGACCGGACTGAATGAGCAGTTCTTC.

The genes are TRBV6-5 and TRBJ2-2; D is ambiguous. In germline, CDR1 is MNHEY, CDR2 SVGAGI. Between the trimmed V and J ends, which lost 2 bases and 6 bases, there was a span of 10 bases. The CDR3 contains 14 residues. The DNA of the CDR3 is TGTGCCAGCAGTTACGTCCCCGCACCCGGGGAGCTGTTTTTT. Its protein is CASSYVPAPGELFF.

CDR3 residues: CASSLSGRYNEQFF. Written as DNA, the CDR3 is TGCGCCAGCAGCTTGTCGGGACGGTACAATGAGCAGTTCTTC. The gene calls are TRBV5-1 and TRBJ2-1; D tentatively reads TRBD1 or TRBD2 (5 bases each). This CDR3 region has 14 residues. Germline V CDR1 and CDR2: SGHRS, YFSETQ. Trimming took 1 base from V and 4 from J, leaving 9 bases between them.